Each of the 25 T cell receptor beta chains below was sequenced from the same sample in a study of a mutant IDH1 vaccine in newly diagnosed glioma. Noted time point: week 23, last vaccination. A single vaccine dose contained 300 ug of mutant IDH1 20-mer peptide, and topical imiquimod was used with it. No antigen is known for these receptors. The method was immunoSEQ multiplex PCR; TCRdb's version includes in-frame clones alone and lacks a portion of them. Counted here are some 80,000 clones, 75% to 90% occurring once; the ten biggest clones make up 0.77%. Here the sequenced sample was PBMCs, taken from a glioma patient whose treatment included an IDH1 peptide vaccine. These receptors all stem from a woman aged 45 to 65 with glioma.

V usage is TRBV5-1 and J usage is TRBJ2-7, with TRBD1 matching 8 bases. With V trimmed by 4 bases and J by 0 bases, 3 bases remained unmatched. The germline V gene has CDR1 SGHRS and CDR2 YFSETQ. This CDR3 is 14 amino acids long. For the CDR3, the DNA is TGCGCCAGCAGCCCCGGACAGGGCTCCTACGAGCAGTACTTC. Translating gives CASSPGQGSYEQYF.

V and J are TRBV9 and TRBJ2-3; D ambiguous. Deletions cut 0 bases from V and 0 bases from J, with 11 bases between. The CDR3 spans 16 residues. Germline CDR1 is SGDLS and CDR2 is YYNGEE. The CDR3 is CASSVVSGPSTDTQYF. The CDR3 DNA is TGTGCCAGCAGCGTAGTTTCAGGACCAAGCACAGATACGCAGTATTTT.

The rearrangement joins TRBV13 to TRBJ2-7, with 8 bases lining up with TRBD1. Germline assignment: CDR1 PRHDT and CDR2 FYEKMQ (reference sequence). The CDR3 is 14 amino acids. Trimming took 4 bases from V and 2 from J; bases not matched to a gene: 4. CDR3 amino acids: CASSSQGVAYEQYF. The CDR3 region has the DNA TGTGCCAGCAGCTCACAGGGGGTGGCCTACGAGCAGTACTTC.

The CDR3 nucleotides read TGTGCCTGGAGTCAGATGGGAACAGGGAGGGTTAGGTATGGCTACACCTTC. Translation gives CAWSQMGTGRVRYGYTF. The V and J genes are TRBV30 and TRBJ1-2; D might be TRBD1 (6 bases). Germline V CDR1 and CDR2: GTSNPN, SVGIG (reference sequence). The CDR3 loop spans 17 amino acids. V lost 2 bases, J lost 5 bases, and 24 bases lay in between.

The chain combines TRBV28 with TRBJ1-2, with 8 bases matching TRBD1. J lost 6 bases, V lost 5 bases, and 14 bases had no gene match. The CDR3 has 16 residues. Germline-derived CDR1 and CDR2 are MDHEN and SYDVKM. CDR3 DNA sequence: TGTGCCAGCAGTCCCGGGACAGGATCCTCCCGTGATGGCTACACCTTC. Translating it yields CASSPGTGSSRDGYTF.

The V call is TRBV5-1, the J call TRBJ2-7, with 8 nucleotides matching TRBD1. The CDR3 contains 16 residues. CDR1 SGHRS and CDR2 YFSETQ come from the germline V gene. The J segment lost 2 bases and the V segment lost 0 bases, leaving 7 bases of the junction unmatched. For the CDR3, the DNA is TGCGCCAGCAGCTTGGCCCTGGACAGGGCTGCCTACGAGCAGTACTTC. It codes for CASSLALDRAAYEQYF.

V usage is TRBV19 and J usage is TRBJ2-4; 10 nucleotides line up with TRBD1. CDR3 length: 17 amino acids. V dropped 1 base and J dropped 0; count of bases not matched to a gene: 3. CDR1 and CDR2 (germline): LNHDA, SQIVND (reference sequence). The CDR3 bases are TGTGCCAGTAGTATAGGAGGGGACAGGGGAGCCAAAAACATTCAGTACTTC. Translating it yields CASSIGGDRGAKNIQYF.

The chain employs TRBV28 and TRBJ2-2; D is uncertain. The CDR3 sequence is 14 residues long. Germline CDR1 is MDHEN and CDR2 is SYDVKM. Trimming left V 11 bases short and J 4 bases short, with 17 bases between. The CDR3 nucleotides are TGTGCCGGCCAGCAAAGGGCGTTCACCGGGGAGCTGTTTTTT. Encoded protein: CAGQQRAFTGELFF.

J is TRBJ2-6 and V is TRBV21-1. TRBV21-1 is given as a pseudogene. The CDR3 length is 17 residues. CDR3 region: CASSPCWGSPGANVLTF. CDR3 sequence (DNA): TGTGCCAGCAGCCCTTGCTGGGGGTCCCCTGGGGCCAACGTCCTGACTTTC.

V is TRBV27 and J is TRBJ2-1; D call uncertain. Germline V lookup: CDR1 MNHEY, CDR2 SMNVEV (reference sequence). The germline V and J ends were trimmed by 4 bases and 4 bases, with 8 bases remaining between them. The CDR3 is 13 residues long. The CDR3 protein is CASSSDGYNEQFF. CDR3 coding DNA: TGTGCCAGCAGTTCCGACGGTTACAATGAGCAGTTCTTC.

This chain connects TRBV29-1 to TRBJ2-7; D remains unclear. The CDR3 sequence is 12 residues long. Trimming removed 4 bases from V and 7 bases from J, with 14 bases in between. Looked up from germline, CDR1 is SQVTM and CDR2 is ANQGSEA. CDR3 loop: CSVGFVMREQYF. For the CDR3, the DNA is TGCAGCGTTGGGTTCGTAATGCGTGAGCAGTACTTC.

The chain recombines TRBV28 with TRBJ2-2, with 12 bases fitting TRBD2. Germline loops: CDR1 MDHEN, CDR2 SYDVKM. This CDR3 is 16 amino acids long. V shed 6 bases, J shed 0 bases, and the junction held 2 bases outside the gene matches. The CDR3 DNA reads as TGTGCCAGCAGAGCTAGCGGGAGGGCGAACACCGGGGAGCTGTTTTTT. Translated, it gives CASRASGRANTGELFF.

The chain has TRBV4-2 and TRBJ2-5, with D perhaps TRBD1 or TRBD2 (5 bases each). The ends were cut back, 0 bases at V and 5 bases at J, with 13 bases in the middle. CDR1 is LGHNA, CDR2 YNFKEQ, per germline. The CDR3 sequence is 15 residues long. The CDR3 DNA is TGTGCCAGCAGCCAAGAAAGATCCGAGGGGGAGACCCAGTACTTC. Translated, it gives CASSQERSEGETQYF.

The V call is TRBV10-3, the J call TRBJ2-5, with 10 bases fitting TRBD2. The last part of the DNA fits TRBJ2-7 better; the J call may be wrong. The CDR3 covers 13 residues. CDR1 ENHRY and CDR2 SYGVKD come from the germline V gene. CDR3 sequence: CAISAGTSDEQYF. DNA of the CDR3: TGTGCCATCAGTGCCGGGACTAGCGACGAGCAGTACTTC.

The V and J genes are TRBV7-6 and TRBJ2-7; 9 nucleotides match TRBD2. Germline V lookup: CDR1 SGHVS, CDR2 FNYEAQ. The CDR3 is made up of 16 amino acids. J lost 9 bases, V lost 5 bases, and 17 bases had no gene match. The CDR3 sequence is CASSKRLAEDLRGQYF. For the CDR3, the DNA is TGTGCCAGCAGCAAAAGACTAGCGGAAGACCTACGAGGGCAGTACTTC. The complete variable domain, with remaining parts taken from reference TRBV7-6 and TRBJ2-7, reads GAGVSQSPRYKVTKRGQDVALRCDPISGHVSLYWYRQALGQGPEFLTYFNYEAQQDKSGLPNDRFSAERPEGSISTLTIQRTEQRDSAMYRCASSKRLAEDLRGQYFGPGTRLTVT.

The chain recombines TRBV5-1 with TRBJ2-3; weak D call: TRBD2 (6 bases). The V and J ends lost 9 bases and 2 bases respectively, with 16 bases between them. The CDR3 has 14 amino acids. CDR1 SGHRS and CDR2 YFSETQ come from the germline V gene. The CDR3 here is CATRTSSPTDTQYF. The CDR3 DNA is TGCGCCACCCGAACTAGCTCTCCCACAGATACGCAGTATTTT.

The chain employs TRBV27 and TRBJ2-3; D is perhaps TRBD2 (7 bases). Per germline, CDR1 MNHEY and CDR2 SMNVEV (reference sequence). The CDR3 totals 14 residues. V dropped 6 bases and J dropped 5 bases, with 15 bases sitting between them. The CDR3 protein is CASSPRGGGDTQYF. The CDR3 bases are TGTGCCAGCAGCCCCAGGGGAGGGGGAGATACGCAGTATTTT.

This chain connects TRBV9 to TRBJ1-2; no clear D gene. Between the trimmed V and J ends, which lost 6 bases and 0 bases, there was a span of 9 bases. Germline values: CDR1 SGDLS, CDR2 YYNGEE. This CDR3 spans 13 amino acids. CDR3 amino acids: CASTLGANYGYTF. The CDR3 DNA reads as TGTGCCAGCACCCTCGGGGCTAACTATGGCTACACCTTC.

The rearrangement joins TRBV7-6 to TRBJ2-5; D is tentatively TRBD1 or TRBD2 (5 bases each). V lost 2 bases to trimming and J lost 4 bases, with 14 bases between them. The CDR3 totals 15 residues. Germline CDR1 is SGHVS and CDR2 is FNYEAQ. The CDR3 DNA reads TGTGCCAGCAGCTTAACGCCAGGGCTAGCAGAGACCCAGTACTTC. Translating gives CASSLTPGLAETQYF. The whole variable domain, filled in from reference TRBV7-6 and TRBJ2-5, reads GAGVSQSPRYKVTKRGQDVALRCDPISGHVSLYWYRQALGQGPEFLTYFNYEAQQDKSGLPNDRFSAERPEGSISTLTIQRTEQRDSAMYRCASSLTPGLAETQYFGPGTRLLVL.

The J gene is TRBJ2-2, the V gene TRBV25-1, with D possibly being TRBD2 (6 bases). V shed 4 bases and J shed 7 bases, with 13 bases lying between them. The length of the CDR3 is 14 residues. Germline CDR1 and CDR2: MGHDK and SYGVNS. The CDR3 spells CASSARGSGGELFF. The CDR3 nucleotides read TGTGCCAGCAGTGCGCGGGGATCAGGCGGGGAGCTGTTTTTT.

J is TRBJ2-7 and V is TRBV4-2; D gene ambiguous. The CDR3 consists of 14 residues. The V gene's germline CDR1 is LGHNA and CDR2 YNFKEQ. V lost 1 base, J lost 0 bases, and 7 bases lay in between. The CDR3 coding sequence is TGTGCCAGCAGCCAAGGTGGTAACTCCTACGAGCAGTACTTC. It translates to CASSQGGNSYEQYF.

The gene calls are TRBV10-3 and TRBJ1-5; tentative D call: TRBD1 (6 bases). With 8 bases removed from V and 4 bases from J, the gap between germline ends came to 15 bases. This CDR3 comprises 14 residues. Germline CDR1 and CDR2: ENHRY and SYGVKD. CDR3 sequence: CAIGDGGPNQPQHF. The CDR3 DNA is TGTGCCATCGGGGACGGGGGGCCGAATCAGCCCCAGCATTTT.

The chain uses TRBV11-2 and TRBJ2-7; D perhaps matches TRBD1 (5 bases). CDR3 length equals 17 residues. The germline gives CDR1 SGHAT, CDR2 FQNNGV. The V end was cut by 2 bases, the J end by 2 bases, with 19 bases between. Here the CDR3 reads CASSLTRARGATYEQYF. The CDR3 DNA reads as TGTGCCAGCAGCTTAACGCGTGCCCGTGGGGCTACCTACGAGCAGTACTTC.

The V and J genes are TRBV6-5 and TRBJ1-2; no clear D. The CDR3 has 16 residues. CDR1 and CDR2 (germline): MNHEY, SVGAGI. Deletions cut 2 bases from V and 1 base from J, with 14 bases between. CDR3 bases: TGTGCCAGCAGTTACGGACGGGGAATCGATAACTATGGCTACACCTTC. Its translation is CASSYGRGIDNYGYTF.

This chain connects TRBV6-1 to TRBJ2-7; 8 nucleotides agree with TRBD2. The length of the CDR3 is 14 residues. The germline gives CDR1 MNHNS, CDR2 SASEGT. The V and J ends lost 7 bases and 0 bases, in that order; junction bases with no gene match: 5. In DNA, the CDR3 is TGTGCCAGCACCCGGGAGGGCAACTCCTACGAGCAGTACTTC. Translated, it gives CASTREGNSYEQYF.